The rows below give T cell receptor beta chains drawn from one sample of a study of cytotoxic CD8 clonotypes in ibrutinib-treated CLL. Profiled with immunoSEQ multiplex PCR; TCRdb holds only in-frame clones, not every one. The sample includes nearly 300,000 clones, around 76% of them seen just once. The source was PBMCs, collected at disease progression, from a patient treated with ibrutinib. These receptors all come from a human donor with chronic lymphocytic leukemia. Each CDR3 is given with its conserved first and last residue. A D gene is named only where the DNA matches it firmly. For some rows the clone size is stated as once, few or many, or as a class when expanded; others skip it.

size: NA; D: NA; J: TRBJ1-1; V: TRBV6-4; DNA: TGTGCCAGCAGTGAAGAGCCGAACACTGAAGCTTTCTTT; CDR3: CASSEEPNTEAFF
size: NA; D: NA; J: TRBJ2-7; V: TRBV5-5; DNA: TGTGCCAGCAGCTTAGTCAGGGACCTCTCCTACGAGCAGTACTTC; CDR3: CASSLVRDLSYEQYF
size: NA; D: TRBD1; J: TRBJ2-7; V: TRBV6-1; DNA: TGTGCCAGCAGTACTCAGGGGGCGCTTGAGCAGTACTTC; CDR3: CASSTQGALEQYF
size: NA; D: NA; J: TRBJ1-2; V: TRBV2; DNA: TGTGCCAGCAGTGTGGGGGTTAGGGGCTACACCTTC; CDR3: CASSVGVRGYTF
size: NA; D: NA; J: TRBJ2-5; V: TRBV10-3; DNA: TGTGCCATCAGTGCTTCCGAAGAGACCCAGTACTTC; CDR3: CAISASEETQYF
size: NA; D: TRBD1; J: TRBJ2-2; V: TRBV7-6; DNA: TGTGCCAGCAGCTTAGCAGGGGGCCTTTTATACGGGGAGCTGTTTTTT; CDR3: CASSLAGGLLYGELFF
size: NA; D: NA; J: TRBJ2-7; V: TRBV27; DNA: TGTGCCAGCAGTTACACACGAGCCAAATACGAGCAGTACTTC; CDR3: CASSYTRAKYEQYF
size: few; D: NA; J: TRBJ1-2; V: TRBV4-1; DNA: TGCGCCAGCAGCCAAGATCTAGGAGGATATGGCTACACCTTC; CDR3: CASSQDLGGYGYTF
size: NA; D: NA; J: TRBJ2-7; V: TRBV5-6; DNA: TGTGCCAGCAGCTTGGCCCAGGCCTCCTACGAGCAGTACTTC; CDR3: CASSLAQASYEQYF
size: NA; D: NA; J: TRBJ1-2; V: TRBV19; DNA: TGTGCCAGTAGTATAGATCCGGACGATGTCTATGGCTACACCTTC; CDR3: CASSIDPDDVYGYTF
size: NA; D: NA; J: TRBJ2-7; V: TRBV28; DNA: TGTGCCAGCAGTCTACTAGTACCGGACGAGCAGTACTTC; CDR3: CASSLLVPDEQYF
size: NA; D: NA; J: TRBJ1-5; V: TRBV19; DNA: TGTGCCAGTAGTATAGTGGACGGAAATCAGCCCCAGCATTTT; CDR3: CASSIVDGNQPQHF
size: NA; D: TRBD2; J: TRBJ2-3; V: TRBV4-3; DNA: TGCGCCAGCAGCCAAGGGCTAGCGGTCACGGATACGCAGTATTTT; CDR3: CASSQGLAVTDTQYF
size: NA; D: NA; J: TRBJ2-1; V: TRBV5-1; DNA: TGCGCCAGCAGCCGCAGGGGAGAGAGCTCCTACAATGAGCAGTTCTTC; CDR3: CASSRRGESSYNEQFF
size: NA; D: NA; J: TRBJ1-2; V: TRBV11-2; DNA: TGTGCCAGCAGCTTCAGGGCCCAGAGTCATGGCTACACCTTC; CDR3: CASSFRAQSHGYTF
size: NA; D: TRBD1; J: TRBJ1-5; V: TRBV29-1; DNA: TGCAGCGTTAAGGGAACAGGGGCGAGCAATCAGCCCCAGCATTTT; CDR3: CSVKGTGASNQPQHF
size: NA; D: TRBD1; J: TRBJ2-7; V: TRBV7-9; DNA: TGTGCCAGCAGCTTAGCCAACGGACAGGGGTTAATGGAGCAGTACTTC; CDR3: CASSLANGQGLMEQYF
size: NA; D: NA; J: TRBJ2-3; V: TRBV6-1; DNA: TGTGCCAGCAGGAGCAGGGCAGATACGCAGTATTTT; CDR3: CASRSRADTQYF
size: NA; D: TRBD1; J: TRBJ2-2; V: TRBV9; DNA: TGTGCCAGCAGCGCCCACCCCTCCGGGACAGGGCATACCGGGGAGCTGTTTTTT; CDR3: CASSAHPSGTGHTGELFF
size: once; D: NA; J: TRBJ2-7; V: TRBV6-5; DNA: TGTGCCAGCAGTTTTGGAGCGAAGGCCTACGAGCAGTACTTC; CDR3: CASSFGAKAYEQYF
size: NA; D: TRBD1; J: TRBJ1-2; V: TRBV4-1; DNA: TGCGCCAGCAGCCAAGAAAGGGGGACAGGGGTCTATGGCTACACCTTC; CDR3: CASSQERGTGVYGYTF
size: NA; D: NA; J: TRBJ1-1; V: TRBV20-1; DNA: TGCAGTGCTAGGAGGTTGACCGAAGCTTTCTTT; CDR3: CSARRLTEAFF
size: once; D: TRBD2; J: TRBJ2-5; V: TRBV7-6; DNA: TGTGCCAGCAGTCCACTCGGACTAGCGGGAGGCGGGGAGACCCAGTACTTC; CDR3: CASSPLGLAGGGETQYF
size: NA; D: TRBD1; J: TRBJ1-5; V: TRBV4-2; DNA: TGTGCCAGCAGCGCGGGACAGGGGGCGAGGGGCAATCAGCCCCAGCATTTT; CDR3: CASSAGQGARGNQPQHF
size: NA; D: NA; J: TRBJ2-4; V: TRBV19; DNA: TGTGCCAGTAGTATATGGAAGGGAAACATTCAGTACTTC; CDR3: CASSIWKGNIQYF
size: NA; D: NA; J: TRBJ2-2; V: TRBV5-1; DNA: TGCGCCAGCAGGCCGCGGGACGCCCACACCGGGGAGCTGTTTTTT; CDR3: CASRPRDAHTGELFF
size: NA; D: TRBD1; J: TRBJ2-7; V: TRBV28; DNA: TGTGCCAGCACGGCAGGGGGTACCTACGAGCAGTACTTC; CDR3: CASTAGGTYEQYF
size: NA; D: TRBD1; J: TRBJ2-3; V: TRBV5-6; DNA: TGTGCCAGCAGCTATCCGGGACAGAGAACAGATACGCAGTATTTT; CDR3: CASSYPGQRTDTQYF
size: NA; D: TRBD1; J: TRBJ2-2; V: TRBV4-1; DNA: TGCGCCAGCAGCCAAGTCTGGACAGGGGTCACCGGGGAGCTGTTTTTT; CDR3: CASSQVWTGVTGELFF
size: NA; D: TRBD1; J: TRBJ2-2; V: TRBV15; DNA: TGTGCCACCAGCAGACCCCTGACAGGGGAAGACACCGGGGAGCTGTTTTTT; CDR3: CATSRPLTGEDTGELFF
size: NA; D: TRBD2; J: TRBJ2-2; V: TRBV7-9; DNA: TGTGCCAGCAGAAAACCCATAGCGGGAGAAATCACCGGGGAGCTGTTTTTT; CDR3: CASRKPIAGEITGELFF
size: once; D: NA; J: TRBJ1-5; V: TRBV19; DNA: TGTGCCAGTAGTAGGGATAAGGTCGGCTACAATCAGCCCCAGCATTTT; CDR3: CASSRDKVGYNQPQHF
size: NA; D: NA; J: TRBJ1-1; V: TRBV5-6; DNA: TGTGCCAGCAGCTACATCCACCGGGAGAACACTGAAGCTTTCTTT; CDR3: CASSYIHRENTEAFF
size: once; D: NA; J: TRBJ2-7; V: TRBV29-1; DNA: TGCAGCGTCGGGCGGGGATCCTACGAGCAGTACTTC; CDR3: CSVGRGSYEQYF
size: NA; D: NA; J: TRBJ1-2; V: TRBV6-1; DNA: TGTGCCAGCAGACCCGTCGGGCAGGATCCCTATGGCTACACCTTC; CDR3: CASRPVGQDPYGYTF
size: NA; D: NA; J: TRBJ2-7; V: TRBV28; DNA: TGTGCCAGCAGCGTACCTCGGTACGTAAAGCAGTACTTC; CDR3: CASSVPRYVKQYF
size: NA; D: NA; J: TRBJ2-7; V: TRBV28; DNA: TGTGCCAGCAGTTTTGTCGCCCTAGGCAAGTACGAGCAGTACTTC; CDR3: CASSFVALGKYEQYF
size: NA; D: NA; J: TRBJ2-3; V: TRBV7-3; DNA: TGTGCCAGCAGCCTAGGGACGCAGCGCACAGATACGCAGTATTTT; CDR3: CASSLGTQRTDTQYF
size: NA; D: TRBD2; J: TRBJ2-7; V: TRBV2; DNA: TGTGCCAGCGGGTGGACTAGCCGATACGAGCAGTACTTC; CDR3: CASGWTSRYEQYF
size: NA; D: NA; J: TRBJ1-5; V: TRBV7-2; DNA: TGTGCCAGCAGCTTAGATAGGGCCAGTAGCAATCAGCCCCAGCATTTT; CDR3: CASSLDRASSNQPQHF
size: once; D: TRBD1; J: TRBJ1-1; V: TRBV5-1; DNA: TGCGCCAGCAGCTTGGCCTCGCAGGGGGCTGAAGCTTTCTTT; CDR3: CASSLASQGAEAFF
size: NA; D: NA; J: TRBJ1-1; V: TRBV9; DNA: TGTGCCAGCACATCCAACCCCCAGGGGCCGAGCACTGAAGCTTTCTTT; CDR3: CASTSNPQGPSTEAFF
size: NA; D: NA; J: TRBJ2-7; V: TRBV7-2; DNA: TGTGCCAGCAGCCCCCAGACAGTTTCCTACGAGCAGTACTTC; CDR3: CASSPQTVSYEQYF
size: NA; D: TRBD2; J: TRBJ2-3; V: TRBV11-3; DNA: TGTGCCAGCAGCGCGTCGACTAGCGGTAGGGAGGATACGCAGTATTTT; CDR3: CASSASTSGREDTQYF
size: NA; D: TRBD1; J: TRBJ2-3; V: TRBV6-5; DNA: TGTGCCACCAGGGGACAGGTGTGGGGCGATACGCAGTATTTT; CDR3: CATRGQVWGDTQYF
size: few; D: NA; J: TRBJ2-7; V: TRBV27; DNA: TGTGCCAGCAGTTTATCGGGTGGTTTGGAGCAGTACTTC; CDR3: CASSLSGGLEQYF
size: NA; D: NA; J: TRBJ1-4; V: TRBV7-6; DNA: TGTGCCAGCAGCTTAGCCCAGGGGCTCGGTGAAAAACTGTTTTTT; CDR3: CASSLAQGLGEKLFF
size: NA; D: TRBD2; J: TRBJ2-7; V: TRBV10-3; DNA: TGTGCCATCAGCCCGGGACTAGCGGGATACGAGCAGTACTTC; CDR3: CAISPGLAGYEQYF
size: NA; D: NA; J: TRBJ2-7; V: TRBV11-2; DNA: TGTGCCAGCAGCTTAGTTGGGGGCGCCGGCTACGAGCAGTACTTC; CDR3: CASSLVGGAGYEQYF
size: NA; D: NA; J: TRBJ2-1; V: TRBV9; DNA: TGTGCCAGCAGCGTAGTAGGGGCTAGCTTCAACAATGAGCAGTTCTTC; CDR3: CASSVVGASFNNEQFF
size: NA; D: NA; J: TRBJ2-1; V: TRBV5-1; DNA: TGCGCCAGCAGCTTGTTTTTCCGGGACACCTCCTACAATGAGCAGTTCTTC; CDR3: CASSLFFRDTSYNEQFF
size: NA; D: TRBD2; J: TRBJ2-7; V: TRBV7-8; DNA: TGTGCCAGCAGCCCTCTAGCGGGAAGCTCCTACGAGCAGTACTTC; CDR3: CASSPLAGSSYEQYF
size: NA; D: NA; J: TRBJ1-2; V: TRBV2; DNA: TGTGCCAGCAGTGAAACCCCAACAGGGTCGGATGGCTACACCTTC; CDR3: CASSETPTGSDGYTF
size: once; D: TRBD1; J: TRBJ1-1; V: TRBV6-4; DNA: TGTGCCAGCAGGGGGACAGGGTTAACTTTCTTT; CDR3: CASRGTGLTFF
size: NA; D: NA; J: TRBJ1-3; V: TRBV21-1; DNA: NA; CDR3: CASSKVAPGNTIYF
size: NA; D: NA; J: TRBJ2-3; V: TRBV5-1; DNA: TGCGCCAGCAGCTTGAGGGGTGGTCGAGATACGCAGTATTTT; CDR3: CASSLRGGRDTQYF
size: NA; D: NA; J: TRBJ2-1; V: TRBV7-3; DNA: TGTGCCAGCAGCTTACGGCAGGGAAACAATGAGCAGTTCTTC; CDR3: CASSLRQGNNEQFF
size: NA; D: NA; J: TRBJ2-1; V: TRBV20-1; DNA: TGCAGTGCTACCCTTTACAATGAGCAGTTCTTC; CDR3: CSATLYNEQFF
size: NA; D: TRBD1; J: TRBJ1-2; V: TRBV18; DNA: TGTGCCAGCTCACGGACAGGGAACTATGGCTACACCTTC; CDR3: CASSRTGNYGYTF